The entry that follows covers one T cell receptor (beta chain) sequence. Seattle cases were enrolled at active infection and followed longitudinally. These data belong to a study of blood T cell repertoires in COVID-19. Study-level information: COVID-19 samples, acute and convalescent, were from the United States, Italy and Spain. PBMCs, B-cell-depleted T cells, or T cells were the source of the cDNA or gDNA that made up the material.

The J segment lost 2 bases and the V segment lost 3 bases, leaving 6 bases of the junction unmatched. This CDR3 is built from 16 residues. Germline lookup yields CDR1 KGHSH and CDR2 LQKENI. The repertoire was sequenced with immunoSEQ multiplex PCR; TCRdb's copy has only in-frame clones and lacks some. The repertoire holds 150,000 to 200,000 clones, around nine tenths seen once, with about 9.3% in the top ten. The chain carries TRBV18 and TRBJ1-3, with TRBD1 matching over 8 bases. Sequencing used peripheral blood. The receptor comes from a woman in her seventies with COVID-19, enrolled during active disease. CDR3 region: CASSPRSDRAGNTIYF. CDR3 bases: TGTGCCAGCTCACCGAGGTCGGACAGGGCTGGAAACACCATATATTTT.